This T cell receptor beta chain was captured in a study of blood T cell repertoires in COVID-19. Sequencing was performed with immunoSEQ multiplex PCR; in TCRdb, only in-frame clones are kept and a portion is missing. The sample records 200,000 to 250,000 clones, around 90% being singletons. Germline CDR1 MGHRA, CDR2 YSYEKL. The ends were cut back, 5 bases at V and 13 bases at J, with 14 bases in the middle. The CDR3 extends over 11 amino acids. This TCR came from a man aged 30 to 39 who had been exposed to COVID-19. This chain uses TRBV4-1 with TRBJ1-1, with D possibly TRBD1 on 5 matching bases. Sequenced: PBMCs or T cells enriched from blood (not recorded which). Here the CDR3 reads CASSDVRGSFF. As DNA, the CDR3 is TGCGCCAGCAGCGACGTTAGGGGAAGTTTCTTT.